The 5 T cell receptor beta chains given below trace back to one sample, sequenced in a study of cytomegalovirus exposure and HLA in healthy donors. Primers included in the PCR were 60 Vbeta and 13 Jbeta primers. Sequencing used immunoSEQ multiplex PCR; TCRdb keeps in-frame clones, though not all of them. This table holds roughly 170,000 clones, approximately 80% found once. Sequencing was performed on PBMCs. These receptor sequences come from a man aged 25-40 years in good health and CMV-seronegative.

The genes are TRBV30 and TRBJ2-5; TRBD1 aligns across 11 bases. The end of the DNA fits TRBJ2-7 better, so the J call may be wrong. Germline V gene sequence: CDR1 GTSNPN, CDR2 SVGIG (reference sequence). The CDR3 sequence is 15 residues long. CDR3 loop: CAWTTRTGGGYEQYF. CDR3 DNA: TGTGCCTGGACAACCCGGACAGGGGGCGGTTACGAGCAGTACTTC.

The V call is TRBV10-3, the J call TRBJ1-1; possibly TRBD1 for D (6 bases). This CDR3 is built from 17 residues. V lost 3 bases and J 4 bases, leaving 21 bases between the germline ends. CDR1 is ENHRY and CDR2 is SYGVKD in the germline V gene. CDR3 amino acids: CAISDSSGGGWPTEAFF. The CDR3 bases are TGTGCCATCAGTGACAGTTCGGGCGGGGGCTGGCCCACTGAAGCTTTCTTT.

Points on this clone: At the DNA level, this CDR3 is encoded by other sequences in the same sample as well. The chain carries TRBV9 and TRBJ1-2; 9 bases are a match to TRBD1. Germline V CDR1 and CDR2: SGDLS, YYNGEE. After removal of 0 bases from V and 3 bases from J, the junction contained 3 bases not matched to a gene. The CDR3 spans 15 residues. CDR3 DNA: TGTGCCAGCAGCGTAGTTGGGACAGGGTACTATGGCTACACCTTC. It yields the protein CASSVVGTGYYGYTF.

This chain joins TRBV15 and TRBJ1-2; a possible D gene is TRBD1 (6 bases). The germline V gene has CDR1 LNHNV and CDR2 YYDKDF (reference sequence). Trimming removed 5 bases from V and 7 bases from J, with 14 bases in between. The length of the CDR3 is 13 residues. The CDR3 DNA reads as TGTGCCACCAGCGTTTACAGGGTGGGTGGCTACACCTTC. Translated: CATSVYRVGGYTF.

The genes are TRBV28 and TRBJ1-4; D unclear. Trimming took off 4 bases at V and 2 bases at J, with 11 bases between the two ends. This CDR3 is 15 amino acids long. The germline gives CDR1 MDHEN, CDR2 SYDVKM. CDR3 amino acids: CASSSLWATNEKLFF. The CDR3 coding sequence is TGTGCCAGCAGTTCCCTCTGGGCGACTAATGAAAAACTGTTTTTT. Combining the CDR3 with reference TRBV28 and TRBJ1-4 gives the whole variable domain DVKVTQSSRYLVKRTGEKVFLECVQDMDHENMFWYRQDPGLGLRLIYFSYDVKMKEKGDIPEGYSVSREKKERFSLILESASTNQTSMYLCASSSLWATNEKLFFGSGTQLSVL.